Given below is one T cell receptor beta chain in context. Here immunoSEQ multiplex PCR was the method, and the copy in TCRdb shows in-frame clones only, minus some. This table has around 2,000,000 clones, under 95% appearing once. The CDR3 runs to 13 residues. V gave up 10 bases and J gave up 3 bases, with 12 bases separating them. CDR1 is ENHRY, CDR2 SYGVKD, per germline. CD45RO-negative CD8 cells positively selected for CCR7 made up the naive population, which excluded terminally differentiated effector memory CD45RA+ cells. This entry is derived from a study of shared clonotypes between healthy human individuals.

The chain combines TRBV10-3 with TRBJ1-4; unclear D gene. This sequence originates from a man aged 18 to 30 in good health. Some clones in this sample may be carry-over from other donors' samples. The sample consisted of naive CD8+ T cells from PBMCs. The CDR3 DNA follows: TGTGCCACCACGCGGGGATCTAATGAAAAACTGTTTTTT. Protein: CATTRGSNEKLFF.